This T cell receptor (beta chain) was captured in a study of blood T cell repertoires in COVID-19. Study as a whole: The United States, Italy and Spain supplied acute and convalescent COVID-19 samples. Sample material is recorded as cDNA or gDNA derived from T cells, B-cell-depleted T cells, or PBMCs.

TCRdb's copy holds only in-frame clones and misses some; the assay was immunoSEQ multiplex PCR. Altogether roughly 410,000 clones are present, 70% to 90% being singletons, with the ten largest covering roughly 1.2%. This clone came up once. The V gene's germline CDR1 is SGHRS and CDR2 YFSETQ. V shed 1 base and J shed 4 bases, with 8 bases lying between them. The length of the CDR3 is 14 residues. This chain uses TRBV5-1 with TRBJ2-2; a weak D match, TRBD1 (5 bases). Sequenced material: peripheral blood. The receptor was isolated from a man aged 35-49 years with acute or convalescent COVID-19. The CDR3 DNA reads TGCGCCAGCAGCTTGTTCAGGGCCACCGGGGAGCTGTTTTTT. This sequence encodes CASSLFRATGELFF. Full variable domain (missing parts from reference TRBV5-1 and TRBJ2-2): KAGVTQTPRYLIKTRGQQVTLSCSPISGHRSVSWYQQTPGQGLQFLFEYFSETQRNKGNFPGRFSGRQFSNSRSEMNVSTLELGDSALYLCASSLFRATGELFFGEGSRLTVL.